This is a list of T cell receptor beta chains from one sample in a study of T cell responses to AZD1222 COVID-19 vaccine. Only in-frame clones appear in the TCRdb table, and some are missing; sequencing was by immunoSEQ multiplex PCR. This sample has around 150,000 clones, with approximately 90% found just once. The starting material was peripheral blood, obtained 28 days after the second AZD1222 dose. The receptors come from an adult who received the AZD1222 COVID-19 vaccine. The CDR3 runs from the conserved cysteine through the conserved F or W. The D gene is left open where the match is weak. Size is omitted from some rows. Given values are once, few, many or a class for expanded clones.

D: NA
J: TRBJ2-7
V: TRBV15
size: NA
DNA: TGTGCCACCAGCAGGGCATTGGGCGAGCAGTACTTC
CDR3: CATSRALGEQYF

D: TRBD1
J: TRBJ1-6
V: TRBV7-6
size: NA
DNA: TGTGCCAGCAGGGCAGGGGGCAGAAATTCACCCCTCCACTTT
CDR3: CASRAGGRNSPLHF

D: NA
J: TRBJ1-6
V: TRBV19
size: NA
DNA: TGTGCCAGTAGTATAGATCCAGGGAGGCATTCACCCCTCCACTTT
CDR3: CASSIDPGRHSPLHF

D: NA
J: TRBJ2-5
V: TRBV5-1
size: NA
DNA: TGCGCCAGCAGCTTGGGAGGCGGCGAGACCCAGTACTTC
CDR3: CASSLGGGETQYF

D: NA
J: TRBJ1-2
V: TRBV30
size: NA
DNA: TGTGCCTGGAGTCCCCCCCGGGGTGGCTACACCTTC
CDR3: CAWSPPRGGYTF

D: NA
J: TRBJ2-7
V: TRBV5-1
size: NA
DNA: TGCGCCAGCACGATCGGCCTTGGAGGCTACGAGCAGTACTTC
CDR3: CASTIGLGGYEQYF

D: TRBD1
J: TRBJ2-7
V: TRBV7-9
size: NA
DNA: TGTGCCAGCAGCTTTATTGGCGGACAGGGGACCCACGAGCAGTACTTC
CDR3: CASSFIGGQGTHEQYF

D: NA
J: TRBJ1-6
V: TRBV5-1
size: NA
DNA: TGCGCCAGCAGCCCCGGAGGTGTAGATTCACCCCTCCACTTT
CDR3: CASSPGGVDSPLHF

D: NA
J: TRBJ2-7
V: TRBV6-5
size: NA
DNA: TGTGCCAGCAGTTACTCGGGGGGTCTCGAGCAGTACTTC
CDR3: CASSYSGGLEQYF

D: TRBD1
J: TRBJ1-6
V: TRBV6-5
size: NA
DNA: TGTGCCAGCGAAGGGACAGGGGGTTCCACCCTCCACTTT
CDR3: CASEGTGGSTLHF

D: NA
J: TRBJ1-5
V: TRBV2
size: NA
DNA: TGTGCCAGCAGTGGGGTTGGAATGCGACAGCCCCAGCATTTT
CDR3: CASSGVGMRQPQHF

D: TRBD2
J: TRBJ2-1
V: TRBV7-9
size: NA
DNA: TGTGCCAGCAGCTTAGTGGGGGGGACTAGCGGTGTAGATGAGCAGTTCTTC
CDR3: CASSLVGGTSGVDEQFF

D: NA
J: TRBJ1-2
V: TRBV5-1
size: once
DNA: TGCGCCAGCAGCTTGGGTCGGGACACCCGTGGGGGCTACACCTTC
CDR3: CASSLGRDTRGGYTF

D: TRBD1
J: TRBJ1-3
V: TRBV6-2/TRBV6-3
size: few
DNA: TGTGCCAGCAGTACCCCGACAGGGGGCTTGGGCTCTGGAAACACCATATATTTT
CDR3: CASSTPTGGLGSGNTIYF

D: NA
J: TRBJ1-2
V: TRBV4-3
size: NA
DNA: TGCGCCAGCAGCCAAGATAGGGGGTTCTATGGCTACACCTTC
CDR3: CASSQDRGFYGYTF

D: NA
J: TRBJ2-1
V: TRBV30
size: NA
DNA: TGTGCCTGGGCCGACAACGACAATGAGCAGTTCTTC
CDR3: CAWADNDNEQFF

D: NA
J: TRBJ1-2
V: TRBV7-9
size: NA
DNA: TGTGCCAGCAGCCCCGCACAGGGAAGTTGGAATGGCTACACCTTC
CDR3: CASSPAQGSWNGYTF

D: NA
J: TRBJ1-1
V: TRBV7-8
size: NA
DNA: TGTGCCAGCAGCTTGGAGGGGAACACTGAAGCTTTCTTT
CDR3: CASSLEGNTEAFF

D: NA
J: TRBJ1-2
V: TRBV2
size: once
DNA: TGTGCCAGCAGTGCCGAGGGGCACTATGGCTACACCTTC
CDR3: CASSAEGHYGYTF

D: NA
J: TRBJ1-2
V: TRBV4-1
size: NA
DNA: TGCGCCAGCAGCCCGTTCGAAAGAGTCGGGGCCTATGGCTACACCTTC
CDR3: CASSPFERVGAYGYTF

D: NA
J: TRBJ1-6
V: TRBV19
size: NA
DNA: TGTGCCAGTAGTATGGTTCCGGGTAATTCACCCCTCCACTTT
CDR3: CASSMVPGNSPLHF

D: TRBD1
J: TRBJ1-1
V: TRBV11-2
size: NA
DNA: TGTGCCAGCAGCCGGGACAGGGACCCTCTGGGCACTGAAGCTTTCTTT
CDR3: CASSRDRDPLGTEAFF

D: NA
J: TRBJ2-3
V: TRBV7-2
size: NA
DNA: TGTGCCAGCAGCTTAGGGTGGGCAGGCACAGATACGCAGTATTTT
CDR3: CASSLGWAGTDTQYF

D: NA
J: TRBJ2-5
V: TRBV7-9
size: NA
DNA: TGTGCCAGCAGCTTAGGTCAGGGAGAGACCCAGTACTTC
CDR3: CASSLGQGETQYF

D: TRBD1
J: TRBJ2-1
V: TRBV30
size: NA
DNA: TGTGCCTTCTCGTCGACAGGGGGTGCCTACAATGAGCAGTTCTTC
CDR3: CAFSSTGGAYNEQFF

D: NA
J: TRBJ2-1
V: TRBV1
size: NA
DNA: TGCACCAGCACGGGACAGGGGTTGGATGAGCAGTTCTTC
CDR3: CTSTGQGLDEQFF

D: NA
J: TRBJ2-7
V: TRBV11-2
size: NA
DNA: TGTGCCAGCAGCTTATTTTCGGGGGCCGGCCTCTACGAGCAGTACTTC
CDR3: CASSLFSGAGLYEQYF

D: TRBD1
J: TRBJ1-2
V: TRBV27
size: NA
DNA: TGTGCCAGCAGGTCAGGGGGACCGGGCTACACCTTC
CDR3: CASRSGGPGYTF

D: TRBD1
J: TRBJ1-2
V: TRBV30
size: NA
DNA: TGTGCCTGGGACGGGACGGGACAGGAGATTAACTATGGCTACACCTTC
CDR3: CAWDGTGQEINYGYTF

D: NA
J: TRBJ1-1
V: TRBV7-8
size: NA
DNA: TGTGCCAGCAGCTTTTACGAGCTGAACACTGAAGCTTTCTTT
CDR3: CASSFYELNTEAFF

D: NA
J: TRBJ2-3
V: TRBV2
size: NA
DNA: TGTGCCAGCAGCGAGAATCCGACAGCTGCCCTCTTCGGAGATACGCAGTATTTT
CDR3: CASSENPTAALFGDTQYF

D: NA
J: TRBJ1-3
V: TRBV6-6
size: NA
DNA: TGTGCCAGCAGTTACGGGGCCGTAAACACCATATATTTT
CDR3: CASSYGAVNTIYF

D: NA
J: TRBJ1-3
V: TRBV5-1
size: NA
DNA: TGCGCCAGCAGCCCGGCCCAAGGGGACACCATATATTTT
CDR3: CASSPAQGDTIYF

D: NA
J: TRBJ2-7
V: TRBV4-3
size: few
DNA: TGCGCCAGCAGCCTGGAAGCATTCTACGAGCAGTACTTC
CDR3: CASSLEAFYEQYF

D: NA
J: TRBJ1-5
V: TRBV6-1
size: NA
DNA: TGTGCCAGCAGTGAAAGGAATTTGGGGGGTGGTCAGCCCCAGCATTTT
CDR3: CASSERNLGGGQPQHF